The source of this T cell receptor (beta chain) is a study of cytomegalovirus exposure and HLA in healthy donors. Notes on this clone: Its target is unknown.

Study-wide results and caveats: As was reported, the classifier diagnosed cytomegalovirus status with high specificity and sensitivity.

V lost 5 bases to trimming and J lost 4 bases; unmatched junction nucleotides: 12. The CDR3 consists of 16 residues. Germline lookup yields CDR1 MNHEY and CDR2 SMNVEV (reference sequence). The PCR made use of 60 Vbeta and 13 Jbeta primers. Clones were sequenced by immunoSEQ multiplex PCR, and TCRdb holds only the in-frame ones, with some missing. The sample has 55,000 to 80,000 clones; 60% to 75% are singletons. The chain carries TRBV27 and TRBJ2-3, with 7 bases aligning to TRBD2. Sequences were obtained from PBMCs. The TCR originated in a man aged 40-49 years in good health and CMV-seropositive. The CDR3 coding sequence is TGTGCCAGCAGTCCAGGACTAGGAGCCCTCCCAGATACGCAGTATTTT. Translation gives CASSPGLGALPDTQYF.